This TCR beta chain was observed in a study of shared clonotypes between healthy human individuals. Turning to the study itself: Donors were two women and a few men aged 18 to 49.

Study-wide results and caveats: As a rule, naive subsets had a larger estimated richness than memory subsets.

Both subsets, CD45RA+ naive and CD45RA-negative memory, were split from the CD4+ cells. Under the authors' procedure: Junction-only immunoSEQ data arrived without quality scores, meaning filtering differed. Profiling relied on immunoSEQ multiplex PCR, and the TCRdb table lists in-frame clones only, not all of them. That table supplies the V and J calls and clone size; D and trimming were determined from the DNA. The table has 1 million to 1.2 million clones, 70% to 85% seen once. Trimming cost V 5 bases and J 0 bases, with 10 bases left between them. The CDR3 spans 15 residues. CDR1 and CDR2 from the germline V gene are SGHTA and FQGNSA. On this clone itself: Its antigen is unidentified.

The chain uses TRBV7-2 and TRBJ1-4, with D perhaps matching TRBD1 (5 bases). The sample taken for sequencing was memory CD4+ T cells from PBMCs. As to subset: CD45RA-negative fraction. The sequence was collected from a man aged 18 to 30 in good health. Some clones in this sample may be carry-over from other donors' samples. The CDR3 sequence is CASSTSRATNEKLFF. The CDR3 region has the DNA TGTGCCAGCAGCACCTCCAGGGCAACTAATGAAAAACTGTTTTTT.